Included here is one T cell receptor (beta chain) sequence, with context. Its antigen remains unknown. The data were obtained in a study of T cell responses to AZD1222 COVID-19 vaccine. Between the trimmed V and J ends, which lost 3 bases and 4 bases, there was a span of 12 bases. The CDR3 has 15 amino acids. Germline V lookup: CDR1 SGHTA, CDR2 FQGNSA. Assay: immunoSEQ multiplex PCR; the TCRdb copy retains only in-frame clones and omits some. Altogether fewer than 150,000 clones are present, around 88% being singletons, with the ten largest covering 7.1%. General study results and limits: Donors in the cohort were predominantly white British and more often female, and clonal diversity was possibly underestimated.

The sequence was collected from an adult who received the AZD1222 COVID-19 vaccine. The sample here was peripheral blood, taken 28 days after the second AZD1222 dose. The gene calls are TRBV7-2 and TRBJ2-2; D possibly corresponds to TRBD1 (5 bases). The CDR3 DNA follows: TGTGCCAGCAGCTTTAGGGGCTCGGGCACCGGGGAGCTGTTTTTT. Amino acids: CASSFRGSGTGELFF.